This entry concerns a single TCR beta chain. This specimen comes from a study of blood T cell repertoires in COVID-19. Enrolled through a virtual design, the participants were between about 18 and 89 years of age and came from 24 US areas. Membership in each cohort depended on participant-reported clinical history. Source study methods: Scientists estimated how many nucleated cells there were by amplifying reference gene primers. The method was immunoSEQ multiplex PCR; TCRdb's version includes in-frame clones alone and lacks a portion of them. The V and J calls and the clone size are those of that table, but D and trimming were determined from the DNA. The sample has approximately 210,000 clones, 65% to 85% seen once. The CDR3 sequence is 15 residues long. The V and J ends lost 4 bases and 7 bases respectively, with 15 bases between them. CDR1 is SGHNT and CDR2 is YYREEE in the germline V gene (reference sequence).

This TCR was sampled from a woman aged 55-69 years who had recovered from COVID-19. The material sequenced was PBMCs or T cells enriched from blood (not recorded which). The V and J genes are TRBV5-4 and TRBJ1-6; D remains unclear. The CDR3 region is CASSPPAGGNSPLHF. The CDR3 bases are TGTGCCAGCAGCCCTCCGGCGGGAGGGAATTCACCCCTCCACTTT.